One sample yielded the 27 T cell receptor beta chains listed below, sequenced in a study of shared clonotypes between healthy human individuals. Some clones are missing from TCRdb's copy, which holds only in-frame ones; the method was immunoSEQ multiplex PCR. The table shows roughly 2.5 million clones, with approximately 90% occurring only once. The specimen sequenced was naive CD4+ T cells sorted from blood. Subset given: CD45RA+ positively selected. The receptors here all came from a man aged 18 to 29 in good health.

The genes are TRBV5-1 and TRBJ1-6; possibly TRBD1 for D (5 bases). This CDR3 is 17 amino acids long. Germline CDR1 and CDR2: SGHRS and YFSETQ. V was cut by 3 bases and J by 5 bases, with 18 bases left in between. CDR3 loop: CASSWTTGPANNSPLHF. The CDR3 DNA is TGCGCCAGCAGCTGGACGACGGGGCCCGCCAATAATTCACCCCTCCACTTT.

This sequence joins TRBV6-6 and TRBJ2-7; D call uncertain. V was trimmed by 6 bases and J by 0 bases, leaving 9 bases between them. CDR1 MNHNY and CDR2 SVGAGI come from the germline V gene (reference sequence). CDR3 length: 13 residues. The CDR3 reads CASSLYHSYEQYF. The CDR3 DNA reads TGTGCCAGCAGCCTATACCACTCCTACGAGCAGTACTTC.

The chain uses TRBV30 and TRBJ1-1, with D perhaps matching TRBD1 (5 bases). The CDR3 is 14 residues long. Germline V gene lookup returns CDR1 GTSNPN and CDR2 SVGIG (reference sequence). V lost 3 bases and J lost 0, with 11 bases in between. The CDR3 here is CAWSGGRVNTEAFF. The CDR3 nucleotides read TGTGCCTGGAGCGGGGGGAGGGTGAACACTGAAGCTTTCTTT.

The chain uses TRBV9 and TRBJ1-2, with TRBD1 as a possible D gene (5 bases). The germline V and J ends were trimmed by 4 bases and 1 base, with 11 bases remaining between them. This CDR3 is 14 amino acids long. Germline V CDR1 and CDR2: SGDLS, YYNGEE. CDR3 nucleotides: TGTGCCAGCAGCTCGGGGGGATTTAACTATGGCTACACCTTC. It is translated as CASSSGGFNYGYTF.

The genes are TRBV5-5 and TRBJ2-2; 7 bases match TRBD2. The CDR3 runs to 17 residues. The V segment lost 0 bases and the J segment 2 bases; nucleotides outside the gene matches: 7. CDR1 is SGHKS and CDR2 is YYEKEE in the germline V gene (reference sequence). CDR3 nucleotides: TGTGCCAGCAGCTTGGGATACGGCGGGGGAAACACCGGGGAGCTGTTTTTT. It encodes CASSLGYGGGNTGELFF.

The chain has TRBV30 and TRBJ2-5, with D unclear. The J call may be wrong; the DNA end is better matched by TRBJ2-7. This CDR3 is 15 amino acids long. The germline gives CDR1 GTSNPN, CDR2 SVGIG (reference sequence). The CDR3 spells CAWSVKRLSSYEQYF. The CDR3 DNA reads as TGTGCCTGGAGTGTAAAGCGACTGAGCTCCTACGAGCAGTACTTC.

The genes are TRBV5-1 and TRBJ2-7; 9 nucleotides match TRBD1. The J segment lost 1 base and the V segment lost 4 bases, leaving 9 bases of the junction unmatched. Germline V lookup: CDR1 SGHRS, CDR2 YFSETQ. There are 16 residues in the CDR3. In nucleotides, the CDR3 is TGCGCCAGCAGCCAGACAGGGGGTCGAGGTTCCTACGAGCAGTACTTC. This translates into CASSQTGGRGSYEQYF.

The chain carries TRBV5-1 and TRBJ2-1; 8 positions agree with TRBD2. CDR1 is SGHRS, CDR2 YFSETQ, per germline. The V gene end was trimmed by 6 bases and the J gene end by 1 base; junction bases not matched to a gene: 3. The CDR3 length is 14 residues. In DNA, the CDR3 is TGCGCCAGCAACTTAGCGGGGTCCTACAATGAGCAGTTCTTC. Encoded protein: CASNLAGSYNEQFF.

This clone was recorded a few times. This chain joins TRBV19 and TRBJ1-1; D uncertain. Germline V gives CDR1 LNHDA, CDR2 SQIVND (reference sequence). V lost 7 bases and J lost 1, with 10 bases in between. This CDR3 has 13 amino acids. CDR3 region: CASMKLGNTEAFF. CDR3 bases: TGTGCCAGTATGAAGTTGGGGAACACTGAAGCTTTCTTT.

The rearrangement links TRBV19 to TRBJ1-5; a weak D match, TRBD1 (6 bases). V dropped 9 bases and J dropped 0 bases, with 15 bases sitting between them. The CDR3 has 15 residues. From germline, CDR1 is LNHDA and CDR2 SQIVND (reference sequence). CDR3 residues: CASEGGGSSNQPQHF. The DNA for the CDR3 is TGTGCCAGCGAGGGAGGGGGGAGTAGCAATCAGCCCCAGCATTTT.

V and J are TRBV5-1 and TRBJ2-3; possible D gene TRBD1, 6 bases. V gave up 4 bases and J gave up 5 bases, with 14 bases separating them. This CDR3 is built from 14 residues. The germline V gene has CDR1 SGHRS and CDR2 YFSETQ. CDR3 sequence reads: CASSLQGIKDTQYF. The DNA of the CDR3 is TGCGCCAGCAGCCTACAGGGTATTAAAGATACGCAGTATTTT.

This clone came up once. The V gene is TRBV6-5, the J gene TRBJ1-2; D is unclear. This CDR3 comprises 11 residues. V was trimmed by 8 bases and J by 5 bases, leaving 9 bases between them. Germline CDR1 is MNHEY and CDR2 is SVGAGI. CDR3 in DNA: TGTGCCAGCCTTTCCTTTTATGGCTACACCTTC. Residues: CASLSFYGYTF.

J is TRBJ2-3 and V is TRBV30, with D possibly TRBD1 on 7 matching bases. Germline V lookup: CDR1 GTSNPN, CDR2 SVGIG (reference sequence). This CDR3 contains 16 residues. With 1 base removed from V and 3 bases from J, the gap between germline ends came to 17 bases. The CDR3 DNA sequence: TGTGCCTGGAGTGACGGGGGACAGTCAAGTACAGATACGCAGTATTTT. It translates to CAWSDGGQSSTDTQYF.

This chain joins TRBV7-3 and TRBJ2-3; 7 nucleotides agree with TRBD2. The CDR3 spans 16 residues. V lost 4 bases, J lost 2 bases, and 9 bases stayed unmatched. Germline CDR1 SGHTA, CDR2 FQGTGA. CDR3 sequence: CASSSGLGGITDTQYF. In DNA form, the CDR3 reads TGTGCCAGCAGCTCCGGACTAGGCGGTATCACAGATACGCAGTATTTT. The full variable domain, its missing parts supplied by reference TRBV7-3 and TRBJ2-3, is GAGVSQTPSNKVTEKGKYVELRCDPISGHTALYWYRQSLGQGPEFLIYFQGTGAADDSGLPNDRFFAVRPEGSVSTLKIQRTERGDSAVYLCASSSGLGGITDTQYFGPGTRLTVL.

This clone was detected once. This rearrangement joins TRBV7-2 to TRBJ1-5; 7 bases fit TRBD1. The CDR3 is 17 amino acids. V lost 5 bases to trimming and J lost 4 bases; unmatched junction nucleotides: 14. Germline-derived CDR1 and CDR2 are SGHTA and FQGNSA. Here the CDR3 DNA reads TGTGCCAGCAGCAGCTCGGGACAGCTGATGAGGAATCAGCCCCAGCATTTT. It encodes CASSSSGQLMRNQPQHF.

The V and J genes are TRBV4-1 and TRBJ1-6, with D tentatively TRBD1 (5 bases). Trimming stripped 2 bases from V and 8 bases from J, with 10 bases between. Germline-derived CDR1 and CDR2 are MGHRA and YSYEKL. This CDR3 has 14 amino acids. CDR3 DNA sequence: TGCGCCAGCAGCCAATTACCAGGGTATTCACCCCTCCACTTT. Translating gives CASSQLPGYSPLHF.

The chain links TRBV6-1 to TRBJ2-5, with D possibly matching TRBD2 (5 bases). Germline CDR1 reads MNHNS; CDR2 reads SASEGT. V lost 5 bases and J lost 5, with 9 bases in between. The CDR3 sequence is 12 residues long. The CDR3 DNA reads TGTGCCAGCAGTCCGGGAACTGAGACCCAGTACTTC. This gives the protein CASSPGTETQYF.

This chain's CDR3 is CASRTDRAGNYGYTF. The CDR3 region has the DNA TGTGCCAGCAGAACGGACAGGGCTGGGAACTATGGCTACACCTTC. V gene TRBV6-5 combines with J gene TRBJ1-2; 8 bases are shared with TRBD1. This CDR3 is 15 amino acids long. Germline-derived CDR1 and CDR2 are MNHEY and SVGAGI. V shed 6 bases and J 2 bases; nucleotides not matched to a gene: 8.

The CDR3 loop reads CASRPAGVRDTQYF. The DNA for the CDR3 is TGCGCCAGCCGGCCAGCGGGAGTCCGGGATACGCAGTATTTT. This chain uses TRBV10-2 with TRBJ2-3; TRBD2 agrees at 8 bases. Unmatched junction bases numbered 10, after V lost 8 bases and J lost 6 bases. This CDR3 is built from 14 residues. From germline, CDR1 is WSHSY and CDR2 SAAADI.

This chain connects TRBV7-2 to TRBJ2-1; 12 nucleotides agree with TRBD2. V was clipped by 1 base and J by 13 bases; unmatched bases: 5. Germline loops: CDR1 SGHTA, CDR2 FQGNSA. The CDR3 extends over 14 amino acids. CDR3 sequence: CASSLGLAGVSQFF. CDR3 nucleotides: TGTGCCAGCAGCTTAGGACTAGCGGGAGTCTCCCAGTTCTTC.

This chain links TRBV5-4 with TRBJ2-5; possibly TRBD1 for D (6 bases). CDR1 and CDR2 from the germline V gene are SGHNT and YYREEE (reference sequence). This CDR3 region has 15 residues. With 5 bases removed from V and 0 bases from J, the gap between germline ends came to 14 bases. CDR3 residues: CASSKQGPYQETQYF. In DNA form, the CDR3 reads TGTGCCAGCAGTAAACAGGGTCCGTACCAAGAGACCCAGTACTTC.

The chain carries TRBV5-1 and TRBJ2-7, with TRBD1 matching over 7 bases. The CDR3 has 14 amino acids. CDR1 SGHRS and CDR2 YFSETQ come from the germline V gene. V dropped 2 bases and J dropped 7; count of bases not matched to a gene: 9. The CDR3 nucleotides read TGCGCCAGCAGCTTAGGGACAGAAGTAGGGGAGCAGTACTTC. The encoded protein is CASSLGTEVGEQYF.

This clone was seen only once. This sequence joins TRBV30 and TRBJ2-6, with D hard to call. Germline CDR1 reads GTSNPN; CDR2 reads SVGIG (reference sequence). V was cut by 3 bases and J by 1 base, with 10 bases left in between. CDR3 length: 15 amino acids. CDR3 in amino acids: CAWSPGLSGANVLTF. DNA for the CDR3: TGTGCCTGGAGCCCCGGCCTGTCTGGGGCCAACGTCCTGACTTTC.

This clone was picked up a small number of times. CDR3 region: CASMRQGNEKLFF. The CDR3 DNA sequence: TGTGCCAGCATGAGACAGGGAAATGAAAAACTGTTTTTT. J is TRBJ1-4 and V is TRBV2, with 7 bases lining up with TRBD1. The CDR3 has 13 amino acids. With V trimmed by 7 bases and J by 5 bases, 4 bases remained unmatched. Germline V CDR1 and CDR2: SNHLY, FYNNEI.

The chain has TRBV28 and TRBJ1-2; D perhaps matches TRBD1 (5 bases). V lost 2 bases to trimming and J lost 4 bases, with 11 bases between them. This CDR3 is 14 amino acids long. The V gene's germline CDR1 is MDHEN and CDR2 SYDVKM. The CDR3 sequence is CASSLRDRLYGYTF. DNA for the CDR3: TGTGCCAGCAGTTTAAGGGACCGCCTCTATGGCTACACCTTC.

The CDR3 bases are TGTGCCAGCAGCTTAGATTTTGAGTGGGGTCAGGAAAGCGAAAAACTGTTTTTT. Encoded protein: CASSLDFEWGQESEKLFF. J is TRBJ1-4 and V is TRBV11-2, with D unclear. The CDR3 runs to 18 residues. V dropped 0 bases and J dropped 8 bases, with 22 bases sitting between them. Germline CDR1 SGHAT, CDR2 FQNNGV.

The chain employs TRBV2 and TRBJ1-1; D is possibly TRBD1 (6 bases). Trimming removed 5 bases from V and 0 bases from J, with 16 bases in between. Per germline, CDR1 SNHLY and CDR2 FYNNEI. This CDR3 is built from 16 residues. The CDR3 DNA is TGTGCCAGCAGTCTTACTAGACAGGCTGTGAACACTGAAGCTTTCTTT. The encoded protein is CASSLTRQAVNTEAFF.